The rows below give T cell receptor beta chains drawn from one sample of a study of CD8 T cells in Susac syndrome. Via MiXCR, TCRdb re-called the immunoSEQ multiplex PCR reads, giving one row per CDR3 protein. This sample has 180,000 or so distinct CDR3 sequences; 90% to 95% occur once, and the top ten carry 0.14%. The source material was CD4+ T cells from PBMCs. Receptor source: a human donor in good health. The CDR3 runs from the conserved cysteine through the conserved F or W. Fields, in order: D gene, J gene, clone size, V gene, CDR3 DNA, CDR3 protein. D genes are given only for firm matches. Not every row has a clone size; where given, it reads once, few, many or a size class.

d_call: TRBD1
j_call: TRBJ1-1
clone_size: NA
v_call: TRBV3-1
cdr3_nt: TGTGCCAGCAGCCACCCAGGGGGCGGTGAAGCTTTCTTT
cdr3_aa: CASSHPGGGEAFF

d_call: TRBD2
j_call: TRBJ2-1
clone_size: NA
v_call: TRBV9
cdr3_nt: TGTGCCAGCAGCCCCCGCCAGCGGGGGGGATATGAGCAGTTCTTC
cdr3_aa: CASSPRQRGGYEQFF

d_call: NA
j_call: TRBJ2-7
clone_size: NA
v_call: TRBV15
cdr3_nt: TGTGCCACCAGCAGAGAAGGGGGGGCCTACGAGCAGTACTTC
cdr3_aa: CATSREGGAYEQYF

d_call: NA
j_call: TRBJ2-6
clone_size: NA
v_call: TRBV12-3/TRBV12-4
cdr3_nt: TGTGCCAGCAGTTTAGAACTCCGGGGCACGAGGGCCAACGTCCTGACTTTC
cdr3_aa: CASSLELRGTRANVLTF

d_call: NA
j_call: TRBJ2-7
clone_size: once
v_call: TRBV14
cdr3_nt: TGTGCCAGTAAACAGGACAGCTCCTACGAGCAGTACTTC
cdr3_aa: CASKQDSSYEQYF

d_call: TRBD2
j_call: TRBJ2-1
clone_size: NA
v_call: TRBV5-1
cdr3_nt: TGCGCCAGCAGCCGAACCGCTAGCGGGGGGAACTACAATGAGCAGTTCTTC
cdr3_aa: CASSRTASGGNYNEQFF

d_call: TRBD1
j_call: TRBJ1-6
clone_size: NA
v_call: TRBV18
cdr3_nt: TGTGCCAGCTCAGCGACAGGGGTGGGCTCACCCCTCCACTTT
cdr3_aa: CASSATGVGSPLHF

d_call: TRBD2
j_call: TRBJ2-1
clone_size: NA
v_call: TRBV3-1
cdr3_nt: TGTGCCAGCAGCCAATTGAGCGGGGGGCCGTTCTTC
cdr3_aa: CASSQLSGGPFF

d_call: NA
j_call: TRBJ2-1
clone_size: NA
v_call: TRBV23-1
cdr3_nt: TGCGCCAGCAGTGCCGCCCAGACCTACAATGAGCAGTTCTTC
cdr3_aa: CASSAAQTYNEQFF

d_call: TRBD2
j_call: TRBJ2-2
clone_size: NA
v_call: TRBV3-1
cdr3_nt: TGTGCCAGCAGACCAAGCGGGGCAAGGGGCACCGGGGAGCTGTTTTTT
cdr3_aa: CASRPSGARGTGELFF

d_call: NA
j_call: TRBJ2-7
clone_size: NA
v_call: TRBV5-1
cdr3_nt: TGCGCCAGCAGCTTGGAGGTAGCTAGGAACGAGCAGTACTTC
cdr3_aa: CASSLEVARNEQYF

d_call: NA
j_call: TRBJ2-7
clone_size: NA
v_call: TRBV20-1
cdr3_nt: TGCAGTGCTACCAGCCCGGACACCTTCTCCTACGAGCAGTACTTC
cdr3_aa: CSATSPDTFSYEQYF

d_call: NA
j_call: TRBJ2-3
clone_size: NA
v_call: TRBV20-1
cdr3_nt: TGCAGTGCTCACCTTCCCCGCACAGATACGCAGTATTTT
cdr3_aa: CSAHLPRTDTQYF

d_call: NA
j_call: TRBJ2-5
clone_size: once
v_call: TRBV2
cdr3_nt: TGTGCCAGCAGTATCCGGGCGGCAGAGACCCAGTACTTC
cdr3_aa: CASSIRAAETQYF

d_call: TRBD1
j_call: TRBJ2-7
clone_size: once
v_call: TRBV15
cdr3_nt: TGTGCCACCAGCATCGGACAGGCCTACGAGCAGTACTTC
cdr3_aa: CATSIGQAYEQYF

d_call: TRBD2
j_call: TRBJ2-7
clone_size: NA
v_call: TRBV6-2/TRBV6-3
cdr3_nt: TGTGCCAGCAGGACCGGGACTAGCGGTGCCTACGAGCAGTACTTC
cdr3_aa: CASRTGTSGAYEQYF

d_call: NA
j_call: TRBJ1-3
clone_size: NA
v_call: TRBV20-1
cdr3_nt: TGCAGTGCCGTAGTAGCTGGAAACACCATATATTTT
cdr3_aa: CSAVVAGNTIYF

d_call: NA
j_call: TRBJ1-2
clone_size: NA
v_call: TRBV3-1
cdr3_nt: TGTGCCAGCAGCCAGGGGACCAGTTGGTATGGCTACACCTTC
cdr3_aa: CASSQGTSWYGYTF

d_call: NA
j_call: TRBJ1-2
clone_size: NA
v_call: TRBV7-2
cdr3_nt: TGTGCCAGCAGCTTAGACTTGGGTAGCGACACCTTC
cdr3_aa: CASSLDLGSDTF

d_call: NA
j_call: TRBJ2-2
clone_size: NA
v_call: TRBV24-1
cdr3_nt: TGTGCCACCAGTGGAGCCACAAGTGACACCGGGGAGCTGTTTTTT
cdr3_aa: CATSGATSDTGELFF

d_call: NA
j_call: TRBJ2-7
clone_size: NA
v_call: TRBV3-1
cdr3_nt: TGTGCCAGCAGCCACCTAGGGACGGGCGAGCAGTACTTC
cdr3_aa: CASSHLGTGEQYF

d_call: TRBD1
j_call: TRBJ1-6
clone_size: NA
v_call: TRBV20-1
cdr3_nt: TGCAGTGCTAGAGAAGGGACAGGCGGCTCCTATAATTCACCCCTCCACTTT
cdr3_aa: CSAREGTGGSYNSPLHF

d_call: TRBD2
j_call: TRBJ2-5
clone_size: NA
v_call: TRBV7-8
cdr3_nt: TGTGCCAGCAGCATTACGGGGGGGCGAGAGACCCAGTACTTC
cdr3_aa: CASSITGGRETQYF

d_call: NA
j_call: TRBJ2-5
clone_size: NA
v_call: TRBV20-1
cdr3_nt: TGCAGTGCCACCCACGCGGGACACCAAGAGACCCAGTACTTC
cdr3_aa: CSATHAGHQETQYF

d_call: TRBD1
j_call: TRBJ2-5
clone_size: NA
v_call: TRBV5-1
cdr3_nt: TGCGCCAGCAGCTTGGCCCAGGGGGCGGGAGAGACCCAGTACTTC
cdr3_aa: CASSLAQGAGETQYF

d_call: TRBD2
j_call: TRBJ2-1
clone_size: once
v_call: TRBV28
cdr3_nt: TGTGCCAGCAGTCCACTAGCGGCTATTCGCTCCTACAATGAGCAGTTCTTC
cdr3_aa: CASSPLAAIRSYNEQFF

d_call: NA
j_call: TRBJ2-2
clone_size: NA
v_call: TRBV5-1
cdr3_nt: TGCGCCAGCAGCTTGGCCGATCGGGGGGCTGGCGGGGAGCTGTTTTTT
cdr3_aa: CASSLADRGAGGELFF

d_call: NA
j_call: TRBJ1-1
clone_size: few
v_call: TRBV29-1
cdr3_nt: TGCAGCGTACTGGACAGGAACACTGAAGCTTTCTTT
cdr3_aa: CSVLDRNTEAFF

d_call: NA
j_call: TRBJ1-5
clone_size: NA
v_call: TRBV18
cdr3_nt: TGTGCCAGCTCGCCAGACAGGTATCAGCCCCAGCATTTT
cdr3_aa: CASSPDRYQPQHF

d_call: NA
j_call: TRBJ2-1
clone_size: NA
v_call: TRBV18
cdr3_nt: TGTGCCAGCTCTCCCTTGGCGGGGGAGCAGTTCTTC
cdr3_aa: CASSPLAGEQFF

d_call: NA
j_call: TRBJ2-1
clone_size: NA
v_call: TRBV9
cdr3_nt: TGTGCCAGCAGCCCATGGTCCCGCTCCTACAATGAGCAGTTCTTC
cdr3_aa: CASSPWSRSYNEQFF

d_call: NA
j_call: TRBJ2-1
clone_size: NA
v_call: TRBV11-2
cdr3_nt: TGTGCCAGCAGACTCCCTCAGGGGATGGCCTACAATGAGCAGTTCTTC
cdr3_aa: CASRLPQGMAYNEQFF

d_call: NA
j_call: TRBJ2-1
clone_size: NA
v_call: TRBV5-1
cdr3_nt: TGCGCCAGCAGGGTCGGGGAAGGGTCCTACAATGAGCAGTTCTTC
cdr3_aa: CASRVGEGSYNEQFF

d_call: NA
j_call: TRBJ2-1
clone_size: NA
v_call: TRBV29-1
cdr3_nt: TGCAGCGCCCTCTACAATGAGCAGTTCTTC
cdr3_aa: CSALYNEQFF

d_call: NA
j_call: TRBJ2-5
clone_size: NA
v_call: TRBV5-1
cdr3_nt: TGCGCCAGCAGCTCGGACGGGACACCAGGGACCCAGTACTTC
cdr3_aa: CASSSDGTPGTQYF

d_call: TRBD1
j_call: TRBJ2-7
clone_size: NA
v_call: TRBV7-3
cdr3_nt: TGTGCCAGCAGAACGGGACAGGGAACCTACGAGCAGTACTTC
cdr3_aa: CASRTGQGTYEQYF

d_call: TRBD2
j_call: TRBJ2-2
clone_size: once
v_call: TRBV9
cdr3_nt: TGTGCCAGCAGCGAGGGACTAACCGGGGAGCTGTTTTTT
cdr3_aa: CASSEGLTGELFF

d_call: TRBD2
j_call: TRBJ2-5
clone_size: NA
v_call: TRBV2
cdr3_nt: TGTGCCAGCAGTGTTGGTTGGACTAGGGGCCAAGAGACCCAGTACTTC
cdr3_aa: CASSVGWTRGQETQYF

d_call: NA
j_call: TRBJ2-7
clone_size: NA
v_call: TRBV11-2
cdr3_nt: TGTGCCAGCAGCTTCGGGGTAGAGCAGTACTTC
cdr3_aa: CASSFGVEQYF

d_call: NA
j_call: TRBJ2-2
clone_size: NA
v_call: TRBV29-1
cdr3_nt: TGCAGCGTTGAAAGGACCGGGGAGCTGTTTTTT
cdr3_aa: CSVERTGELFF

d_call: NA
j_call: TRBJ2-5
clone_size: NA
v_call: TRBV20-1
cdr3_nt: TGCAGTGCTAGAGATCTGACAAGCAGCCAAGAGACCCAGTACTTC
cdr3_aa: CSARDLTSSQETQYF

d_call: TRBD2
j_call: TRBJ2-1
clone_size: NA
v_call: TRBV20-1
cdr3_nt: TGCAGTGCAGGACTAGCGGGGGCCGAAAACAATGAGCAGTTCTTC
cdr3_aa: CSAGLAGAENNEQFF

d_call: NA
j_call: TRBJ1-1
clone_size: once
v_call: TRBV5-1
cdr3_nt: TGCGCCAGCAGCCACTCCGGCATCGAGGGCACTGAAGCTTTCTTT
cdr3_aa: CASSHSGIEGTEAFF

d_call: NA
j_call: TRBJ1-2
clone_size: NA
v_call: TRBV9
cdr3_nt: TGTGCCAGCAGCGTAGACCCGGACTATGGCTACACCTTC
cdr3_aa: CASSVDPDYGYTF

d_call: TRBD1
j_call: TRBJ2-7
clone_size: few
v_call: TRBV9
cdr3_nt: TGTGCCAGCAGCCCGACAGGGGGCCCCTACGAGCAGTACTTC
cdr3_aa: CASSPTGGPYEQYF

d_call: NA
j_call: TRBJ1-1
clone_size: NA
v_call: TRBV20-1
cdr3_nt: TGCAGTGCCTCGGGCCTTCTGAACACTGAAGCTTTCTTT
cdr3_aa: CSASGLLNTEAFF

d_call: NA
j_call: TRBJ1-1
clone_size: once
v_call: TRBV4-1
cdr3_nt: TGCGCCAGCAGCCAGGGAGTGGGGATGAACACTGAAGCTTTCTTT
cdr3_aa: CASSQGVGMNTEAFF

d_call: TRBD1
j_call: TRBJ1-1
clone_size: NA
v_call: TRBV7-8
cdr3_nt: TGTGCCAGCAGCCCACAGGGGGTACCTGAAGCTTTCTTT
cdr3_aa: CASSPQGVPEAFF

d_call: NA
j_call: TRBJ1-5
clone_size: NA
v_call: TRBV14
cdr3_nt: TGTGCCAGCAGCCAAGCCCGGGGTTTTTCGGCCCAGCATTTT
cdr3_aa: CASSQARGFSAQHF

d_call: NA
j_call: TRBJ2-7
clone_size: NA
v_call: TRBV5-6
cdr3_nt: TGTGCCAGCAGCTTAGGTGCACAGGGATTTCGCTACGAGCAGTACTTC
cdr3_aa: CASSLGAQGFRYEQYF